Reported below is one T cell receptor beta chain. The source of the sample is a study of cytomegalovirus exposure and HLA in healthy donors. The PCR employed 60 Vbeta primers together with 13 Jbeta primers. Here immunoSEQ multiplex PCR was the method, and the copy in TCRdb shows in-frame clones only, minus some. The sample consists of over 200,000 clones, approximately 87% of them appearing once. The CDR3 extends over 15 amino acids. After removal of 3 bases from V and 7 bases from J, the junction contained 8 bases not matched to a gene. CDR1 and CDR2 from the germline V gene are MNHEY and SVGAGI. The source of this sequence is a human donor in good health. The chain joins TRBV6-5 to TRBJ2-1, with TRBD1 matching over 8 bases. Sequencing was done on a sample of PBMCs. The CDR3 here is CASSYSQGAFNEQFF. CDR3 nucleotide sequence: TGTGCCAGCAGTTATTCGCAGGGGGCGTTTAATGAGCAGTTCTTC.